This T cell receptor (beta chain) was documented in a study of vaccination and CD4 T cells after COVID-19. In regard to this clonotype: Its antigen is still unknown.

CDR3 length: 17 residues. The junction had 12 bases not matched to a gene; V was cut back by 6 bases and J by 5 bases. The V gene's germline CDR1 is MNHEY and CDR2 SVGEGT. CD4+ T cells that had been cultured provided DNA sequenced with the Oncomine TCR Beta short-read assay. Genomic DNA was taken out of cultured CD4+ T cells by extraction. TCRdb reanalysed the PCR reads using MiXCR and keeps one entry per CDR3 protein. This sample has over 9,000 distinct CDR3 sequences; almost 30% occur once, and the top ten carry more than 10%. The treatment is: roughly 10-day PBMC culture with coronavirus spike peptide pools or control peptides (ViraFEST assay). One should note that the unexposed donor's CD4+ T cells were collected before the COVID-19 pandemic (2011-2018). Cell supply allowing, SARS-CoV-2 S/N and four cold-coronavirus spikes probed unexposed-donor CD4+ T cells.

This TCR came from a human donor in good health. The rearrangement links TRBV6-2 or TRBV6-3 to TRBJ2-1; 11 bases match TRBD2. The source material was CD4+ T cells from blood, cultured in vitro. CDR3 protein: CASRVHSTSGKNNEQFF. CDR3 coding DNA: TGTGCCAGCAGAGTACACTCGACTAGCGGGAAGAACAATGAGCAGTTCTTC.